This T cell receptor beta chain was sequenced during a study of blood T cells in healthy people across ages (dated by TCRdb to between 2015 and 2017). Background for the entire study: In model experiments, roughly one uniquely barcoded TCR beta cDNA molecule per two T cells was captured by template switching. The donors were divided into four age groups: young (average roughly 17 years), middle-aged (approximately 42), aged (62) and long-lived (about 79). Donors of different ages were randomly distributed across sequencing lanes to avoid experimental bias. Two additional independent replicas of 1 million unique cDNA reads from the same blood draw were analyzed for two donors (one aged 18 to 30 and one aged 80 or older). Using deep sequencing normalized with unique cDNA molecular identifiers, the study measured how TCR beta repertoire diversity changes with age. The investigation overall reported the following: Compared with the aged group, the long-lived group had more naive CD4+ T cells, fewer expanded clones and increased TCR diversity, a pattern suggesting age selection. Observed TCR beta diversity per million T cells fell roughly linearly with age, and a significant reduction was already apparent by age roughly 40. Bulk unsorted PBMC profiling prevented conclusive comparison of naive and antigen-experienced compartments. Observed TCR beta diversity correlated strongly with the percentage of naive T cells measured by flow cytometry. Estimates of total diversity based on one million sequenced T cells were considered lower bounds and underestimates. The CMV infection status of donors was not known, potentially confounding age-related changes in expanded clonotypes.

The receptor library was made with 5' RACE. Sequencing instrument: Illumina HiSeq 2500. A second roughly 7 to 11 cycle PCR used a sample-barcoded 5' primer and a J-beta primer mix. A template-switch 5' adaptor carrying 12 random nucleotides introduced a unique molecular identifier onto each TCR beta cDNA molecule. At least 2.5 million CDR3-containing paired-end reads were obtained from each sample. All of the RNA was converted into first-strand cDNA using the Mint cDNA synthesis kit, with a TRBC-specific oligonucleotide serving as the primer. After uracil-DNA glycosylase treatment, a first 18-cycle PCR used universal primers M1SS and BC2_uni_R on all cDNA. In the paper's pipeline: Normalization of each sample was performed by random selection of 1 million high-quality reads, each carrying a distinct molecular identifier. Instead of being binned into consensus sequences, reads that shared molecular identifiers were thrown out. MiTCR, set to a Q25 quality threshold and the strictest error-elimination algorithm, was used for CDR3 identification, clonotype clustering and error correction. A nonparametric unseen species model with Euler transformation was used to estimate a lower bound on total TCR beta diversity. TCRdb trimmed public reads at Q25 via fastp, called clones via MiXCR and kept in-frame beta chains. Every distinct CDR3 protein forms one entry, paired with its most common genes and DNA. The V and J calls reflect TCRdb's pipeline rather than the authors' work. The sample has about 1.4 million distinct CDR3 sequences on record, around 55% of them singletons. The ten largest clones take up approximately 7% of the sample.

From cysteine to phenylalanine, the CDR3 is 12 amino acids long. Just CDR3 DNA is preserved here, 36 bases in frame from base 1. The germline V gene (reference sequence) provides CDR1 MNHEY and CDR2 SMNVEV. V is reduced by 8 bases and J by 5 bases, leaving a spacing of 12 bases between them. The donors were roughly 40 Caucasian individuals from Russia, aged 6 to 90 years, who were systemically healthy. Around 10 milliliters of peripheral blood were collected from each donor into EDTA-treated Vacutainer tubes. Ficoll-Paque density-gradient centrifugation was used to isolate PBMCs, with at least 6 million per sample. Trizol reagent was used to extract total RNA from PBMCs, with at least 6 micrograms per sample. For every donor, an aliquot of PBMCs went through flow cytometry to measure the percentages of naive CD45RAhigh/CD27high T cells. This clonotype turned up a few times. There is no known antigen for this receptor. One base away there is no much larger clone; base qualities are not given.

The receptor was derived from a man aged 18 to 29 in good health. The rearrangement combines TRBV27 with TRBJ1-2, with no reliable assignment of the D segment. The sample taken for sequencing was blood. DNA sequence: TGTGCCAGCCGGGAAGACGGGTATGGCTACACCTTC. The translation is CASREDGYGYTF.